These 7 T cell receptor beta chains originate from one sample sequenced in a study of CD8 T cells in ankylosing spondylitis (dated by TCRdb to 2016 to 2017). Receptor libraries were prepared by 5' RACE. Sequencer: Illumina HiSeq 2500. Using fastp trimming at Q25 and MiXCR clonotype assembly, TCRdb reanalyzed the public sequencing data and kept in-frame beta chains. Records with the same CDR3 protein are collapsed into one entry carrying the most frequent genes and DNA. The sample records some 240,000 distinct CDR3 sequences, roughly 8.6% of which are singletons. Jointly, the top ten make up 6.8% of the sample. Sequencing was done on a sample of blood, either unsorted or a sorted T cell fraction (not recorded which). The receptors originated from a male donor with ankylosing spondylitis or in good health (not recorded which).

This sequence joins TRBV7-6 and TRBJ2-1; a possible D gene is TRBD2 (6 bases). The germline V gene encodes CDR1 SGHVS and CDR2 FNYEAQ. V lost 1 base and J lost 6, with 13 bases in between. CDR3 size: 15 residues. CDR3: CASSLGRGRGNEQFF. The CDR3 coding sequence is TGTGCCAGCAGCTTAGGGAGGGGAAGGGGCAATGAGCAGTTCTTC.

This clonotype was counted a few times. The CDR3 loop reads CASSNSGRGEETQYF. The CDR3 DNA reads TGCGCCAGCAGCAACAGCGGGAGAGGGGAAGAGACCCAGTACTTC. The chain carries TRBV5-1 and TRBJ2-5; 8 bases fit TRBD2. This CDR3 is built from 15 residues. Germline CDR1 SGHRS, CDR2 YFSETQ. J was trimmed by 3 bases and V by 4 bases; bases with no gene match: 8.

This clonotype was observed many times. The chain uses TRBV3-1 and TRBJ1-1, with TRBD1 as a possible D gene (5 bases). Germline values: CDR1 LGHDT, CDR2 YNNKEL (reference sequence). The CDR3 loop spans 14 amino acids. The V and J ends lost 1 base and 5 bases respectively, with 11 bases between them. CDR3 DNA sequence: TGTGCCAGCAGCCAAGTAGGGGCAGAGACTGAAGCTTTCTTT. Translating gives CASSQVGAETEAFF.

This clonotype has at least ten counts. The chain has TRBV20-1 and TRBJ1-2; possible D gene TRBD1, 5 bases. The germline gives CDR1 DFQATT, CDR2 SNEGSKA (reference sequence). Trimming shortened V by 3 bases and J by 8 bases, and 13 bases separated the two germline ends. This CDR3 has 12 amino acids. CDR3 nucleotides: TGCAGTGCTAGTTATGGAAGGGACGGCTACACCTTC. Translated: CSASYGRDGYTF.

This clonotype was counted at least ten times. The chain joins TRBV5-1 to TRBJ2-5, with D tentatively TRBD2 (5 bases). Between the trimmed V and J ends, which lost 3 bases and 5 bases, there was a span of 11 bases. Germline V gives CDR1 SGHRS, CDR2 YFSETQ. The CDR3 is 13 residues long. CDR3 sequence (DNA): TGCGCCAGCAGCTCAAGTCGGAGGGAGACCCAGTACTTC. Protein: CASSSSRRETQYF.

This clonotype occurred many times. This rearrangement joins TRBV29-1 to TRBJ2-1; 7 nucleotides align to TRBD2. V trimming: 4 bases; J trimming: 6 bases; junction bases outside the gene matches: 6. Germline V lookup: CDR1 SQVTM, CDR2 ANQGSEA. The CDR3 consists of 13 residues. The chain's CDR3 is CSVGGRASNEQFF. In DNA, the CDR3 is TGCAGCGTTGGAGGGAGGGCCTCCAATGAGCAGTTCTTC.

The chain combines TRBV4-1 with TRBJ2-1; TRBD2 agrees at 10 bases. The CDR3 has 16 residues. Germline V CDR1 and CDR2: MGHRA, YSYEKL. The trim removed 2 bases at V and 7 bases at J, leaving 8 bases unmatched. The CDR3 nucleotides read TGCGCCAGCAGCCAAATACTAGCGGGGAAAAGGAATGAGCAGTTCTTC. Translated: CASSQILAGKRNEQFF.